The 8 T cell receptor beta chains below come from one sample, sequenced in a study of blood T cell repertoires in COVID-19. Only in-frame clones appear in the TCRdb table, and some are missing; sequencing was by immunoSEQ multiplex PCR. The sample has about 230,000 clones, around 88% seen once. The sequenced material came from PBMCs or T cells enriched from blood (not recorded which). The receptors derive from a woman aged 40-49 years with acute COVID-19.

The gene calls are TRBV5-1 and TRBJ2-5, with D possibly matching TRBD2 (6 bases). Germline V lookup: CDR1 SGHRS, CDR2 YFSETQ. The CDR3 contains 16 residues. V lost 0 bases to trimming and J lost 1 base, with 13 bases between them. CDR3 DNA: TGCGCCAGCAGCTTGGGCGGGACTTCGGGCCAAGAGACCCAGTACTTC. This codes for CASSLGGTSGQETQYF.

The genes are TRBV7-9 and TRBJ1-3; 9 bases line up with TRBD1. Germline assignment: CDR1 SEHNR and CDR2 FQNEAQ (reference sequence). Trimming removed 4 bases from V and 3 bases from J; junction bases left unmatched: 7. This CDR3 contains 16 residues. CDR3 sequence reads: CASSSSRDRDGNTIYF. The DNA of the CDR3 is TGTGCCAGCAGCTCGAGCCGGGACAGGGATGGAAACACCATATATTTT. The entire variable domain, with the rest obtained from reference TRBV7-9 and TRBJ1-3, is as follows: DTGVSQNPRHKITKRGQNVTFRCDPISEHNRLYWYRQTLGQGPEFLTYFQNEAQLEKSRLLSDRFSAERPKGSFSTLEIQRTEQGDSAMYLCASSSSRDRDGNTIYFGEGSWLTVV.

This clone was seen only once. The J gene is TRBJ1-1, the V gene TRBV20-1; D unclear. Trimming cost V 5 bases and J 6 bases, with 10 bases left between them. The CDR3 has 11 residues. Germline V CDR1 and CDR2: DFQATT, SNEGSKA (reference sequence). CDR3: CSAQLGAEAFF. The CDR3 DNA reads TGCAGTGCTCAATTGGGAGCTGAAGCTTTCTTT.

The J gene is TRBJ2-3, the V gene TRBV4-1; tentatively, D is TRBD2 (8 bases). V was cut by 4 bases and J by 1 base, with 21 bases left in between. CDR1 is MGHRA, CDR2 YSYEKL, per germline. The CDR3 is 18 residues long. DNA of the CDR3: TGCGCCAGCAGCCGGGGACAGTTGACTAGCGCACGCACAGATACGCAGTATTTT. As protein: CASSRGQLTSARTDTQYF.

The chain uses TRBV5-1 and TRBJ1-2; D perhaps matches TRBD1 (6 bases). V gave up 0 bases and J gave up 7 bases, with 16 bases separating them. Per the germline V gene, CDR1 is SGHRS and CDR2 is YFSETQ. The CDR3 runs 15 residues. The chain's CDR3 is CASSLDQLGAGGYTF. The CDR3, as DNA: TGCGCCAGCAGCTTGGATCAGCTGGGGGCGGGTGGCTACACCTTC.

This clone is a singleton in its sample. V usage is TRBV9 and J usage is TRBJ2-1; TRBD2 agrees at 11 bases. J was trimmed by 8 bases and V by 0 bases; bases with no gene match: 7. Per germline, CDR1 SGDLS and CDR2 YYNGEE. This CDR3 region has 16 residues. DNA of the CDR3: TGTGCCAGCAGCGTAGGTTCTAGCGGGAGGACCGATGAGCAGTTCTTC. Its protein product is CASSVGSSGRTDEQFF.

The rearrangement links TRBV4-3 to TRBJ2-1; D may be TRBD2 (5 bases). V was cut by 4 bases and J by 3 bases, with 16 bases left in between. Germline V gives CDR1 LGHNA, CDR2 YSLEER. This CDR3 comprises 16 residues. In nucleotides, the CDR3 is TGCGCCAGCAGCCCCGCCGGGGAGCACCTCTACAATGAGCAGTTCTTC. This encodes CASSPAGEHLYNEQFF.

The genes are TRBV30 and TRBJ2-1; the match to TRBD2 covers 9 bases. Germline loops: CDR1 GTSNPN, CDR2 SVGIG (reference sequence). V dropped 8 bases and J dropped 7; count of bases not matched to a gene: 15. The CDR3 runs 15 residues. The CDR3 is CALSGGGVLWNEQFF. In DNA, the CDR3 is TGTGCCCTAAGCGGCGGGGGGGTCCTTTGGAATGAGCAGTTCTTC.